This passage covers 30 T cell receptor beta chains from one sample sequenced in a study of blood T cell repertoires in COVID-19. Generated by immunoSEQ multiplex PCR, the TCRdb table keeps only in-frame clones and is missing some. The sample carries about 88,000 clones, 90% recorded once. Sequencing input: peripheral blood. These TCRs come from a man younger than 35 with COVID-19, enrolled during active disease.

This clone was recorded once. This chain links TRBV13 with TRBJ2-1; possibly TRBD2 for D (6 bases). The CDR3 extends over 20 amino acids. V was shortened by 1 base and J by 0 bases, with 22 bases between the two germline ends. The V gene's germline CDR1 is PRHDT and CDR2 FYEKMQ (reference sequence). The CDR3 DNA reads as TGTGCCAGCAGCTTAGAGGGTTTGGGCGGGGTACATAGCTCCTACAATGAGCAGTTCTTC. The encoded protein is CASSLEGLGGVHSSYNEQFF.

V and J are TRBV9 and TRBJ2-7; 11 nucleotides align to TRBD2. The V gene's germline CDR1 is SGDLS and CDR2 YYNGEE. Trimming took 0 bases from V and 6 from J; bases not matched to a gene: 5. The CDR3 spans 15 residues. The CDR3 region is CASSVGLAGSPEQYF. CDR3 sequence (DNA): TGTGCCAGCAGCGTAGGACTAGCGGGGAGCCCCGAGCAGTACTTC.

This clone has a handful of counts. V is TRBV4-1 and J is TRBJ2-1; the match to TRBD2 covers 15 bases. Germline trimming cut 4 bases from V and 6 bases from J; bases unmatched to any gene: 10. Germline values: CDR1 MGHRA, CDR2 YSYEKL. The length of the CDR3 is 18 residues. The DNA of the CDR3 is TGCGCCAGCAGCCTCCGGACTAGCGGGAGGGCCAGGGGCAATGAGCAGTTCTTC. Translated, it gives CASSLRTSGRARGNEQFF.

This chain links TRBV5-4 with TRBJ2-3; the D gene is possibly TRBD2 (6 bases). The CDR3 spans 15 residues. The V end lost 3 bases, the J end lost 2 bases, and 13 bases lay between the germline ends. Germline values: CDR1 SGHNT, CDR2 YYREEE (reference sequence). CDR3 region: CASSSLAEYTDTQYF. The CDR3 bases are TGTGCCAGCAGCTCTTTAGCGGAGTACACAGATACGCAGTATTTT. The entire variable domain, with the rest obtained from reference TRBV5-4 and TRBJ2-3, is as follows: ETGVTQSPTHLIKTRGQQVTLRCSSQSGHNTVSWYQQALGQGPQFIFQYYREEENGRGNFPPRFSGLQFPNYSSELNVNALELDDSALYLCASSSLAEYTDTQYFGPGTRLTVL.

V and J are TRBV7-9 and TRBJ2-1; possible D gene TRBD1, 6 bases. V lost 1 base, J lost 6 bases, and 10 bases lay in between. Germline lookup yields CDR1 SEHNR and CDR2 FQNEAQ (reference sequence). There are 14 residues in the CDR3. The chain's CDR3 is CASSLVGQINEQFF. CDR3 DNA sequence: TGTGCCAGCAGCTTAGTCGGACAGATCAATGAGCAGTTCTTC.

This chain joins TRBV5-4 and TRBJ2-3; 9 nucleotides match TRBD2. With 3 bases clipped from V and 2 bases from J, the junction kept 7 bases outside the gene matches. The CDR3 extends over 16 amino acids. Germline values: CDR1 SGHNT, CDR2 YYREEE (reference sequence). This CDR3 is CASSSRTSAVTDTQYF. CDR3 DNA: TGTGCCAGCAGCTCGAGGACTAGCGCAGTCACAGATACGCAGTATTTT.

The chain carries TRBV5-6 and TRBJ2-3; 7 bases are a match to TRBD2. Germline V gene sequence: CDR1 SGHDT, CDR2 YYEEEE. Trimming took 3 bases from V and 2 from J; bases not matched to a gene: 6. CDR3 length: 15 residues. The CDR3 sequence: CASSWVREDTDTQYF. As DNA, the CDR3 is TGTGCCAGCAGCTGGGTTCGGGAGGACACAGATACGCAGTATTTT.

The chain links TRBV5-4 to TRBJ2-5; TRBD1 agrees at 8 bases. V lost 2 bases and J lost 3; bases outside the gene matches: 3. Looked up from germline, CDR1 is SGHNT and CDR2 is YYREEE (reference sequence). The CDR3 covers 14 residues. Here the CDR3 reads CASSLPTGEETQYF. The CDR3 coding sequence is TGTGCCAGCAGCTTACCGACAGGGGAAGAGACCCAGTACTTC.

The chain carries TRBV6-5 and TRBJ1-2; TRBD1 might be the D (5 bases). V lost 2 bases and J lost 3, with 13 bases in between. Per germline, CDR1 MNHEY and CDR2 SVGAGI. The CDR3 length is 15 residues. CDR3 DNA: TGTGCCAGCAGTTACAAGCGGGGAGGGGACTATGGCTACACCTTC. Amino acid sequence: CASSYKRGGDYGYTF.

The J gene is TRBJ1-2, the V gene TRBV12-3 or TRBV12-4; D is uncertain. The CDR3 is made up of 12 amino acids. The V and J ends lost 6 bases and 2 bases respectively, with 7 bases between them. CDR3 sequence: CASRPNNYGYTF. CDR3 bases: TGTGCCAGCAGGCCTAACAACTATGGCTACACCTTC.

The CDR3 DNA is TGTGCCAGCAGCCTGGGACAAAACACCGGGGAGCTGTTTTTT. The encoded protein is CASSLGQNTGELFF. The rearrangement links TRBV5-4 to TRBJ2-2; weak D call: TRBD1 (6 bases). Trimming removed 4 bases from V and 2 bases from J, with 9 bases in between. The CDR3 runs 14 residues. Germline-derived CDR1 and CDR2 are SGHNT and YYREEE (reference sequence). Variable domain in full (rest from reference TRBV5-4 and TRBJ2-2): ETGVTQSPTHLIKTRGQQVTLRCSSQSGHNTVSWYQQALGQGPQFIFQYYREEENGRGNFPPRFSGLQFPNYSSELNVNALELDDSALYLCASSLGQNTGELFFGEGSRLTVL.

V usage is TRBV15 and J usage is TRBJ1-4; TRBD1 aligns across 7 bases. Germline CDR1 LNHNV, CDR2 YYDKDF (reference sequence). The J segment lost 0 bases and the V segment lost 0 bases, leaving 4 bases of the junction unmatched. CDR3 size: 17 residues. The CDR3 reads CATSRDYGTATNEKLFF. CDR3 coding DNA: TGTGCCACCAGCAGAGATTACGGGACAGCAACTAATGAAAAACTGTTTTTT. The full variable domain, rest sourced from reference TRBV15 and TRBJ1-4, is DAMVIQNPRYQVTQFGKPVTLSCSQTLNHNVMYWYQQKSSQAPKLLFHYYDKDFNNEADTPDNFQSRRPNTSFCFLDIRSPGLGDTAMYLCATSRDYGTATNEKLFFGSGTQLSVL.

This chain uses TRBV9 with TRBJ2-2, with 7 bases aligning to TRBD2. With 1 base clipped from V and 8 bases from J, the junction kept 11 bases outside the gene matches. Germline CDR1 SGDLS, CDR2 YYNGEE. The CDR3 is 16 residues long. Here the CDR3 DNA reads TGTGCCAGCAGCGTACATCGGGCTAGCGGACGGGGGGAGCTGTTTTTT. Translation gives CASSVHRASGRGELFF.

The chain uses TRBV28 and TRBJ2-2; perhaps TRBD1 as D (6 bases). Germline V gives CDR1 MDHEN, CDR2 SYDVKM. The CDR3 has 15 residues. The V end lost 5 bases, the J end lost 1 base, and 11 bases lay between the germline ends. CDR3 in amino acids: CASSRLQGNTGELFF. The CDR3 DNA is TGTGCCAGCAGTCGCCTACAGGGGAACACCGGGGAGCTGTTTTTT.

V gene TRBV28 combines with J gene TRBJ1-5, with D perhaps TRBD1 (5 bases). V was clipped by 4 bases and J by 4 bases, with 23 bases between them. Germline V gene lookup returns CDR1 MDHEN and CDR2 SYDVKM. This CDR3 spans 18 amino acids. The CDR3 spells CASSSPGTDLGGNQPQHF. The CDR3 coding sequence is TGTGCCAGCAGTTCCCCCGGGACGGACCTCGGGGGGAATCAGCCCCAGCATTTT.

In its sample, this clone was seen once. V usage is TRBV3-1 (or the pseudogene TRBV3-2) and J usage is TRBJ2-3; 10 nucleotides match TRBD1. The germline V gene has CDR1 LGHDT and CDR2 YNNKEL (reference sequence). The CDR3 has 14 residues. V trimming: 3 bases; J trimming: 6 bases; junction bases outside the gene matches: 3. The CDR3 loop is CASSQGQGPDTQYF. CDR3 nucleotide sequence: TGTGCCAGCAGCCAGGGACAGGGGCCTGATACGCAGTATTTT.

The V and J genes are TRBV2 and TRBJ1-5, with D possibly matching TRBD1 (5 bases). Trimming removed 7 bases from V and 4 bases from J, with 11 bases in between. This CDR3 contains 13 residues. The germline CDR1 and CDR2 sequences are SNHLY and FYNNEI. CDR3 residues: CASMGEENQPQHF. The CDR3 DNA reads as TGTGCCAGCATGGGGGAGGAGAATCAGCCCCAGCATTTT.

This chain connects TRBV29-1 to TRBJ2-7, with 8 bases that match TRBD1. Germline V gene lookup returns CDR1 SQVTM and CDR2 ANQGSEA. V trimming: 4 bases; J trimming: 6 bases; junction bases outside the gene matches: 23. The CDR3 is 18 residues long. In DNA form, the CDR3 reads TGCAGCGTTGTTGGACAGGGTCCTCCGGGACGCCTCGGTGTCGAGCAGTACTTC. This translates into CSVVGQGPPGRLGVEQYF.

CDR3 in amino acids: CASSEFGGSGNTIYF. The CDR3 DNA reads TGTGCCAGCAGTGAATTCGGGGGGTCTGGAAACACCATATATTTT. This chain links TRBV25-1 with TRBJ1-3, with a possible D match to TRBD1 (5 bases). Per the germline V gene, CDR1 is MGHDK and CDR2 is SYGVNS. The CDR3 loop spans 15 amino acids. Trimming took off 1 base at V and 1 base at J, with 8 bases between the two ends.

The chain links TRBV30 to TRBJ2-3; maybe TRBD2 (5 bases). Trimming took off 0 bases at V and 4 bases at J, with 11 bases between the two ends. The CDR3 loop spans 14 amino acids. In germline, CDR1 is GTSNPN, CDR2 SVGIG (reference sequence). CDR3 loop: CAWSVILAADTQYF. CDR3 coding DNA: TGTGCCTGGAGTGTAATTCTAGCAGCAGATACGCAGTATTTT.

This clone was detected only once. This chain uses TRBV7-9 with TRBJ1-1; D is undetermined. Trimming left V 3 bases short and J 6 bases short, with 8 bases between. CDR1 and CDR2 (germline): SEHNR, FQNEAQ (reference sequence). The CDR3 extends over 12 amino acids. CDR3 loop: CASSFNLAEAFF. CDR3 coding DNA: TGTGCCAGCAGCTTTAACTTGGCTGAAGCTTTCTTT.

This chain links TRBV6-5 with TRBJ2-7, with TRBD2 matching 12 bases. CDR1 and CDR2 from the germline V gene are MNHEY and SVGAGI. Trimming removed 6 bases from V and 6 bases from J; junction bases left unmatched: 3. The CDR3 consists of 13 residues. The CDR3 nucleotides read TGTGCCAGCAGCCAGGGACTAGCGGGCGAGCAGTACTTC. It is translated as CASSQGLAGEQYF.

This sequence joins TRBV28 and TRBJ2-7, with TRBD2 matching 9 bases. Trimming cost V 5 bases and J 1 base; bases outside gene matches: 6. There are 15 residues in the CDR3. CDR1 and CDR2 (germline): MDHEN, SYDVKM. The CDR3 coding sequence is TGTGCCAGCAGTCCCACGGCGGGAGGGTCCTACGAGCAGTACTTC. It encodes CASSPTAGGSYEQYF.

V is TRBV27 and J is TRBJ2-7; perhaps TRBD1 as D (6 bases). V was clipped by 5 bases and J by 1 base, with 18 bases between them. Germline assignment: CDR1 MNHEY and CDR2 SMNVEV (reference sequence). CDR3 length equals 16 residues. CDR3 sequence: CASSTFTGKESYEQYF. The CDR3 DNA is TGTGCCAGCAGTACATTCACAGGGAAGGAGTCCTACGAGCAGTACTTC.

The genes are TRBV29-1 and TRBJ2-1; 11 bases fit TRBD2. This CDR3 spans 14 amino acids. Germline values: CDR1 SQVTM, CDR2 ANQGSEA. The ends lost 3 bases at V and 4 bases at J; junction bases unmatched: 2. The CDR3 DNA reads as TGCAGCGTTGATGGGACTAGCGGTTACAATGAGCAGTTCTTC. Protein: CSVDGTSGYNEQFF.

The CDR3 DNA reads as TGTGCCAGCAGCTTCGACAGGGTCTATGGCTACACCTTC. It specifies CASSFDRVYGYTF. The rearrangement links TRBV7-2 to TRBJ1-2; 7 nucleotides agree with TRBD1. From germline, CDR1 is SGHTA and CDR2 FQGNSA. V was clipped by 3 bases and J by 4 bases; unmatched bases: 2. The CDR3 covers 13 residues.

This clone was counted a single time. The genes are TRBV28 and TRBJ2-4, with 16 bases aligning to TRBD2. CDR1 is MDHEN and CDR2 is SYDVKM in the germline V gene. The CDR3 extends over 22 amino acids. The V segment lost 6 bases and the J segment 0 bases; nucleotides outside the gene matches: 17. This CDR3 is CASRSSTGTSGRAGGAKNIQYF. The CDR3 coding sequence is TGTGCCAGCAGATCCTCAACCGGGACTAGCGGGAGGGCCGGGGGAGCCAAAAACATTCAGTACTTC.

This chain joins TRBV11-3 and TRBJ2-2, with 9 bases fitting TRBD1. Germline trimming cut 6 bases from V and 6 bases from J; bases unmatched to any gene: 14. Germline V gene lookup returns CDR1 SGHNT and CDR2 YENEEA. The CDR3 has 17 residues. This chain's CDR3 is CASSKRGDRESAGELFF. The DNA of the CDR3 is TGTGCCAGCAGTAAGAGGGGGGACAGGGAGTCCGCCGGGGAGCTGTTTTTT.

The rearrangement joins TRBV13 to TRBJ2-6, with D possibly being TRBD1 (6 bases). Germline lookup yields CDR1 PRHDT and CDR2 FYEKMQ (reference sequence). The V end lost 4 bases, the J end lost 2 bases, and 27 bases lay between the germline ends. This CDR3 is 21 amino acids long. The chain's CDR3 is CASSSVPGQQPEGAGANVLTF. For the CDR3, the DNA is TGTGCCAGCAGCTCGGTCCCGGGACAACAACCTGAGGGAGCTGGGGCCAACGTCCTGACTTTC.

Written as DNA, the CDR3 is TGTGCCAGCAGCAGAGTAGAGCGGGAGATTCCCTTCGGGTACAATGAGCAGTTCTTC. Its protein product is CASSRVEREIPFGYNEQFF. The chain employs TRBV21-1 and TRBJ2-1; TRBD2 was called by the table and not checked on the DNA. TRBV21-1 is a listed pseudogene. This CDR3 has 19 residues.